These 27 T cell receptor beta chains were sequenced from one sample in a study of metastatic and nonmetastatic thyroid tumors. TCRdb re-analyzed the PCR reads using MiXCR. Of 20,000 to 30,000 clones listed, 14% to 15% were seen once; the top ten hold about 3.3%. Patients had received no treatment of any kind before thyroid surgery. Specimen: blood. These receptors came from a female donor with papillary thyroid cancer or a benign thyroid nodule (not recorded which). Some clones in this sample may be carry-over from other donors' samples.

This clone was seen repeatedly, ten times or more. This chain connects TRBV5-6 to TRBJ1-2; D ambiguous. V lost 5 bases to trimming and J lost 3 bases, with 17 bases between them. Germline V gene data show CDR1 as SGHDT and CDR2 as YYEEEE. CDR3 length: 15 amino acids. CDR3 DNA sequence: TGTGCCAGCAGGACCTACGGTGAGGAGGACTATGGCTACACCTTC. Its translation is CASRTYGEEDYGYTF.

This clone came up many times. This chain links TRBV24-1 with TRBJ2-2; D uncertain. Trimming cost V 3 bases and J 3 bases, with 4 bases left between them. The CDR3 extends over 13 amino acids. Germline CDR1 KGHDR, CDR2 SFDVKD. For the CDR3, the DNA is TGTGCCACCAGTGATCCCGACACCGGGGAGCTGTTTTTT. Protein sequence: CATSDPDTGELFF.

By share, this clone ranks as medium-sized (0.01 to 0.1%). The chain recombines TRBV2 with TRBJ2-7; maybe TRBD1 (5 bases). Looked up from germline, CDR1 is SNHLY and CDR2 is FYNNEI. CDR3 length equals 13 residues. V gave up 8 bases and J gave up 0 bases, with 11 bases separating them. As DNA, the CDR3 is TGTGCCAGCGTGCAGGGCACCTCCTACGAGCAGTACTTC. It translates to CASVQGTSYEQYF.

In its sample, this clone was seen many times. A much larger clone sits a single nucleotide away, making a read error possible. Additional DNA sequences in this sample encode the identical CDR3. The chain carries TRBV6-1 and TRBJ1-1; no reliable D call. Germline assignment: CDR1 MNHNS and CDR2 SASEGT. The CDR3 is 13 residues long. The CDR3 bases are TGTGCCAGCACTGGGTTATGGAACACCGAAGCTTTCTTT. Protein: CASTGLWNTEAFF.

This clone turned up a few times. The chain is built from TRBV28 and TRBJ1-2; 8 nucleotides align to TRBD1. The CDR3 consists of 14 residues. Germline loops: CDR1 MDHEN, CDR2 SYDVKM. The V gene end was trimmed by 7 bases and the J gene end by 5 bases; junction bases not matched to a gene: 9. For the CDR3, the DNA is TGTGCCAGCACCATAGGACAGGGCGGGTATGGCTACACCTTC. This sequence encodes CASTIGQGGYGYTF.

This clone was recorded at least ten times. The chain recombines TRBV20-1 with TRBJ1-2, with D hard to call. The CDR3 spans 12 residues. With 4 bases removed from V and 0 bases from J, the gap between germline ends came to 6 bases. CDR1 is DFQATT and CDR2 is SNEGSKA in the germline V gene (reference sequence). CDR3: CSAIKANYGYTF. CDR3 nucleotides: TGCAGTGCTATTAAAGCTAACTATGGCTACACCTTC.

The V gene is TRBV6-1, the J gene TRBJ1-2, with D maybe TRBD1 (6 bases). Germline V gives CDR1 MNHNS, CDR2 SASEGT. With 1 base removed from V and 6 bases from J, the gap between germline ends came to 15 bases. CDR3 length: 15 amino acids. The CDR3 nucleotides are TGTGCCAGCAGTGAAGGGGAGACAGGTTTAAATGGCTACACCTTC. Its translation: CASSEGETGLNGYTF.

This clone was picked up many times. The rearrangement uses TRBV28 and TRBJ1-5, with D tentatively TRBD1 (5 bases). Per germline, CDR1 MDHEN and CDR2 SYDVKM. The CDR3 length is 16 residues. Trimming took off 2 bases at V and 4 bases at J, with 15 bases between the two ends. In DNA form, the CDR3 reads TGTGCCAGCAGTTTAGGGGCCGGGCGCTTAAATCAGCCCCAGCATTTT. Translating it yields CASSLGAGRLNQPQHF.

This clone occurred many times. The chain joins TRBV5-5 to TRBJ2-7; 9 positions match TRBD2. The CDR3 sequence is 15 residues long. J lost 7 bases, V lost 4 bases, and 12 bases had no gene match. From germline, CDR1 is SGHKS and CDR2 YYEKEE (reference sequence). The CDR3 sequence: CASSRKEVAGEEQYF. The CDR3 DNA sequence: TGTGCCAGCAGCCGGAAGGAGGTAGCGGGAGAGGAGCAGTACTTC.

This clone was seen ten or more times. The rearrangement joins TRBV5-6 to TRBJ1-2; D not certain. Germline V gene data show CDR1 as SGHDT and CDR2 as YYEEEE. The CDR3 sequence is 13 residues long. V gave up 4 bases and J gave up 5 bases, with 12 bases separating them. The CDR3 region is CASSRALPYGYTF. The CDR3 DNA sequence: TGTGCCAGCAGCCGGGCCTTACCATATGGCTACACCTTC.

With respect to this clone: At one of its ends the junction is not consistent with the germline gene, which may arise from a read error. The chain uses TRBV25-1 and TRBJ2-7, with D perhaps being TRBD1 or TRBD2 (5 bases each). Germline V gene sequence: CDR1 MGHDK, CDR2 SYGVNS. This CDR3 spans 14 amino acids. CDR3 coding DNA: TGTGCCATCAGTGGCCCGGGGCCTGCCTACGATCAGTACTTC. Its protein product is CAISGPGPAYDQYF.

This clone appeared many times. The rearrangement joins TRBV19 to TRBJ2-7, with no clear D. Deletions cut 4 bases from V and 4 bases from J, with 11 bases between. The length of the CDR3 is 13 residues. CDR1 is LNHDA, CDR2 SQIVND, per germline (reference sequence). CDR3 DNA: TGTGCCAGTAGTAGGAAAGTAGGGTACGAGCAGTACTTC. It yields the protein CASSRKVGYEQYF.

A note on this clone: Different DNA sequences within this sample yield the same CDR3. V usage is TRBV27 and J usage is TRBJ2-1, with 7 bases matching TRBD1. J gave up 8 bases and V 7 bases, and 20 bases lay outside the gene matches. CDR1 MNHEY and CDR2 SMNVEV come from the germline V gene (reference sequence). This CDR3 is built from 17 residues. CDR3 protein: CASTPRRDSLWGHEQFF. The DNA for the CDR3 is TGTGCCAGCACCCCGCGTCGGGACAGCTTGTGGGGACATGAGCAGTTCTTC.

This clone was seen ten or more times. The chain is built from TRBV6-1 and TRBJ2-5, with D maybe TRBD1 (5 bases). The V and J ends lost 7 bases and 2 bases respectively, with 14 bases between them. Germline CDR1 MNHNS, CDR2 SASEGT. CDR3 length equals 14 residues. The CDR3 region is CASNDRTWQETQYF. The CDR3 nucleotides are TGTGCCAGCAACGACCGGACATGGCAAGAGACCCAGTACTTC.

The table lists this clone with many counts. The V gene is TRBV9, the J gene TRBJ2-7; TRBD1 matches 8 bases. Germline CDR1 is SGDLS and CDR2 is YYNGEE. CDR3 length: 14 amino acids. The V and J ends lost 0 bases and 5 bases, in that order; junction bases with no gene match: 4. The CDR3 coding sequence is TGTGCCAGCAGCGTAGGGACAGGGTCCCACGAGCAGTACTTC. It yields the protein CASSVGTGSHEQYF.

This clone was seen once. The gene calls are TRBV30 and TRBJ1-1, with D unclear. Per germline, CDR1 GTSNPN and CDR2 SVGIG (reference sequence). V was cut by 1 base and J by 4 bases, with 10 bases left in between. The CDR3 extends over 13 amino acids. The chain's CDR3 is CAWSEASGTEAFF. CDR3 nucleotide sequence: TGTGCCTGGAGTGAGGCTTCAGGCACTGAAGCTTTCTTT.

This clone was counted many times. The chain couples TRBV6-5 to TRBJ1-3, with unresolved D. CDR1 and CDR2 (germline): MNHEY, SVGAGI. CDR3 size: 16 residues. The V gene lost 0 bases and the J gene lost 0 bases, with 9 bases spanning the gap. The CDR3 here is CASSYSAPLSGNTIYF. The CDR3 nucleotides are TGTGCCAGCAGTTACTCCGCTCCCCTCTCTGGAAACACCATATATTTT.

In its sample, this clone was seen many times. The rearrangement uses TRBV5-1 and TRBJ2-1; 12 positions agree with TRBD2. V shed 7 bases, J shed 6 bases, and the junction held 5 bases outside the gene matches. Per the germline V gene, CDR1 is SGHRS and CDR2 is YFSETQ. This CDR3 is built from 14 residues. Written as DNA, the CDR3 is TGCGCCAGCCGGAGACTAGCGGGAGTCAATGAGCAGTTCTTC. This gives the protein CASRRLAGVNEQFF.

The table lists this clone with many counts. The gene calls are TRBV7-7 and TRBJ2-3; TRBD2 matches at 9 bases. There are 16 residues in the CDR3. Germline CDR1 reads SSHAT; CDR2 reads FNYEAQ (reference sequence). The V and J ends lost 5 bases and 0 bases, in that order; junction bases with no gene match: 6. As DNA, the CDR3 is TGTGCCAGCAGCCCAGGACTAGCGCGAAGCACAGATACGCAGTATTTT. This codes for CASSPGLARSTDTQYF.

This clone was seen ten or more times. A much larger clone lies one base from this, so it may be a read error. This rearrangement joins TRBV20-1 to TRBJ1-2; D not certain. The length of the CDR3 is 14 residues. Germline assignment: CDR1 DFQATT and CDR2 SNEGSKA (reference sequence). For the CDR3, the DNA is TGCAGTGCTAGAGTTGCCCAAGGAGGGATTGGCTACGCCTTC. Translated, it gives CSARVAQGGIGYAF.

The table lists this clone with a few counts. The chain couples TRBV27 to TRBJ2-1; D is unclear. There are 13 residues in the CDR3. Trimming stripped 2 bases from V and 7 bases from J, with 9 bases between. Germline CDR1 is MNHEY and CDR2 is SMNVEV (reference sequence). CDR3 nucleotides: TGTGCCAGCAGTTTAGGCGTCGGAAATGAGCAGTTCTTC. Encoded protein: CASSLGVGNEQFF.

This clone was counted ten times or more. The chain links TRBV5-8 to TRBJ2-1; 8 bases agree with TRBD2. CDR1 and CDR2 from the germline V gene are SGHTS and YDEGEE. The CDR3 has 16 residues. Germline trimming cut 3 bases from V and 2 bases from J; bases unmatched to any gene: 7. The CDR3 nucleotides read TGTGCCAGCAGCTCCGGACTAGCCCTAGCCTACAATGAGCAGTTCTTC. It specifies CASSSGLALAYNEQFF.

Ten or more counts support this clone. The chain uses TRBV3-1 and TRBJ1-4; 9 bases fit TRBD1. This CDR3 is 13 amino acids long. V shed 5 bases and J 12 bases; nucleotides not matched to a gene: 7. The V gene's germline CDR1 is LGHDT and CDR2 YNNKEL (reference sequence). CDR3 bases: TGTGCCAGCAGCGCAGGGACAGGGATTGAACTGTTTTTT. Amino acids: CASSAGTGIELFF.

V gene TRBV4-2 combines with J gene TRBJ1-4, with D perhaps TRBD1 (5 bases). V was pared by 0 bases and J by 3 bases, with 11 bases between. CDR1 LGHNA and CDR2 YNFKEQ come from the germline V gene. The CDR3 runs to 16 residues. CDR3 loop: CASSQESGLANEKLFF. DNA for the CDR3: TGTGCCAGCAGCCAAGAGTCAGGGCTTGCTAATGAAAAACTGTTTTTT.

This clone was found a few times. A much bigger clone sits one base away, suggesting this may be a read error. The CDR3 DNA reads TGTGCCAGCAGTTTGCCGGGACAGTGGGCATCGGTTCAGCCCCAGCATTTT. Its translation is CASSLPGQWASVQPQHF. The rearrangement joins TRBV28 to TRBJ1-5, with 7 bases fitting TRBD1. This CDR3 is 17 amino acids long. Trimming cost V 3 bases and J 6 bases; bases outside gene matches: 14. Germline lookup yields CDR1 MDHEN and CDR2 SYDVKM.

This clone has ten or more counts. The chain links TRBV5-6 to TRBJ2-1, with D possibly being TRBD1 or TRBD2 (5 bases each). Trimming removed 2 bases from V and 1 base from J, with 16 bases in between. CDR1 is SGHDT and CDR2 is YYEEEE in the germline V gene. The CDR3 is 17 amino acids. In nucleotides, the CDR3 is TGTGCCAGCAGCTTCCCCCCAGGGAGTGGGTCCTACAATGAGCAGTTCTTC. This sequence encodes CASSFPPGSGSYNEQFF.

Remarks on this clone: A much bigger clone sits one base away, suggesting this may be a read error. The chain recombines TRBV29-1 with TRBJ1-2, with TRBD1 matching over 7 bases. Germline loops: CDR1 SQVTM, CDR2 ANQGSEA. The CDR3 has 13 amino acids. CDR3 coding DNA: TGCAGCGTCGCCTCCGGGACAGCCTATTGCTACACCTTC. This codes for CSVASGTAYCYTF.